This T cell receptor beta chain was profiled in a study of T cell responses to AZD1222 COVID-19 vaccine. Broader study findings: At baseline, seropositivity was found in only a handful of AZD1222 recipients. Among the donors, most were white British and more were female, and clonal diversity was possibly underestimated. Reports indicate that nearly half of spike-specific TCRs are directed at unmutated variant regions.

Points on this clone: Its cognate antigen is unknown.

Pooling was applied to second doses at about 4 or about 12 weeks. The table came from immunoSEQ multiplex PCR; TCRdb's copy has only in-frame clones and leaves some out. Altogether some 130,000 clones are present, about 93% being singletons, with the ten largest covering approximately 6.8%. Germline lookup yields CDR1 LNHNV and CDR2 YYDKDF (reference sequence). Trimming left V 1 base short and J 4 bases short, with 14 bases between. The CDR3 loop spans 16 amino acids. This chain joins TRBV15 and TRBJ2-1; a weak D match, TRBD2 (6 bases). Source: peripheral blood, taken 28 days after the second AZD1222 dose. This receptor was identified in an adult who received the AZD1222 COVID-19 vaccine. The CDR3 protein is CATSRVPGDSYNEQFF. As DNA, the CDR3 is TGTGCCACCAGCAGAGTCCCGGGAGACTCGTACAATGAGCAGTTCTTC.